The rows below give T cell receptor gamma chains drawn from one sample of a study of in vitro expanded adult blood gammadelta T cells. These TCRs are of unknown antigen specificity. TCRdb called clones from the 5' RACE reads again using CATT. The data hold more than 150 gamma-chain clones, with 25% observed a single time. The sample consisted of gamma-delta T cells from peripheral blood expanded in culture, taken from an in vitro culture stimulated with HMBPP. These receptor sequences come from an adult in good health. Each CDR3 is given with its conserved first and last residue. Clone sizes are shown as how often the clone was seen (once, few, many) or a class if it is expanded.

v_call	j_call	clone_size	cdr3_nt	cdr3_aa
TRGV9	TRGJP	hyperexpanded	TGTGCCTTGTGGGAGGAACAAGAGTTGGGCAAAAAAATCAAGGTATTT	CALWEEQELGKKIKVF
TRGV9	TRGJP	large	TGTGCCTTGTGGACCAATGGGGGGTTGGGCAAAAAAATCAAGGTATTT	CALWTNGGLGKKIKVF
TRGV9	TRGJP	large	TGTGCCTTGTGGGAGGTATTTGAGTTGGGCAAAAAAATCAAGGTATTT	CALWEVFELGKKIKVF
TRGV9	TRGJP	large	TGTGCCTTGTGGGAGATTCAAGAGTTGGGCAAAAAAATCAAGGTATTT	CALWEIQELGKKIKVF